Detailed here is one T cell receptor beta chain. Sequencing used immunoSEQ multiplex PCR; TCRdb keeps in-frame clones, though not all of them. The repertoire holds over 65,000 clones, approximately 96% seen once, with 0.2% to 0.25% in the top ten. The CDR3 is made up of 13 amino acids. The germline gives CDR1 WNHNN, CDR2 SYGVQD (reference sequence). V was shortened by 4 bases and J by 7 bases, with 11 bases between the two germline ends. The data are from a study of technical replicates of blood from several donors. This rearrangement joins TRBV10-1 to TRBJ1-5; D is uncertain. The sequence derives from a human donor in good health. The sample taken for sequencing was T cells isolated from PBMCs. The CDR3 loop reads CASSASGFQPQHF. The CDR3, as DNA: TGCGCCAGCAGTGCGTCCGGGTTCCAGCCCCAGCATTTT.